The present TCR beta chain was sequenced within a study of cytomegalovirus exposure and HLA in healthy donors. Primers for the PCR totalled 60 Vbeta and 13 Jbeta. TCRdb's table, derived via immunoSEQ multiplex PCR, lists solely in-frame clones and lacks some. The table lists around 180,000 clones, about four fifths of them singletons. Points on this clone: Antigen: not known.

General study results and limits: As a later analysis revealed, most CMV-associated TCR beta chains appeared HLA-restricted. Among immune exposure information, only CMV serostatus was available. A prior analysis recorded that most TCR beta V segments were productive about 90% or about 30% of the time.

The germline gives CDR1 SGDLS, CDR2 YYNGEE. CDR3 length equals 14 residues. With V trimmed by 4 bases and J by 5 bases, 8 bases remained unmatched. Material: PBMCs. The TCR originated in a woman in her fifties or sixties in good health and CMV-seronegative. The chain links TRBV9 to TRBJ2-5, with 7 bases identical to TRBD1. The CDR3 coding sequence is TGTGCCAGCAGCCCCAGGGGGTCAAGGGAGACCCAGTACTTC. This gives the protein CASSPRGSRETQYF.